A selection of T cell receptor beta chains follows, all from one sample in a study of metastatic and nonmetastatic thyroid tumors. TCRdb re-analyzed the PCR reads through MiXCR. Of under 50,000 clones listed, around 20% are singletons. Sequencing input: blood. Receptors were obtained from a male donor with papillary thyroid cancer or a benign thyroid nodule (not recorded which). Some clones in this sample may be carry-over from other donors' samples. CDR3s include the opening cysteine and the closing phenylalanine or tryptophan. The D gene is left open where the match is weak. The size field is filled for only some rows; it gives once, few, many or a size class.

. | TRBJ1-1 | TRBV7-2 | . | CASSTIKNTEAFF | TGTGCCAGCAGCACCATAAAGAACACTGAAGCTTTCTTT
. | TRBJ1-6 | TRBV7-3 | once | CASSLSRADSPLHF | TGTGCCAGCAGCTTGAGCAGGGCTGATTCACCCCTCCACTTT
. | TRBJ1-2 | TRBV6-1 | many | CASSETRGAGGYTF | TGTGCCAGCAGTGAAACGAGGGGGGCGGGTGGCTACACCTTC
. | TRBJ1-3 | TRBV12-5 | many | CASGTDSRRNTIYF | TGTGCTAGTGGTACGGACAGCCGAAGGAACACCATATATTTT
. | TRBJ1-5 | TRBV20-1 | many | CSASNGNQPQHF | TGCAGTGCTAGTAACGGAAATCAGCCCCAGCATTTT
TRBD2 | TRBJ2-1 | TRBV4-1 | once | CASSQTSRSYNEQFF | TGCGCCAGCAGTCAGACTAGCCGTTCATACAATGAGCAGTTCTTC
. | TRBJ1-2 | TRBV20-1 | . | CSGGPEVTNYGYTF | TGCAGTGGGGGGCCCGAGGTAACTAACTATGGCTACACCTTC
. | TRBJ1-4 | TRBV20-1 | many | CSARPRQGVFEKLFF | TGCAGTGCTAGACCCCGTCAGGGCGTCTTCGAAAAACTGTTTTTT
TRBD1 | TRBJ2-2 | TRBV11-3 | . | CASSSAGGNTGELFF | TGTGCCAGCAGCTCGGCAGGGGGCAACACCGGGGAGCTGTTTTTT
TRBD1 | TRBJ1-1 | TRBV5-5 | many | CASSFGTENTEAFF | TGTGCCAGCAGCTTCGGGACAGAAAACACTGAAGCTTTCTTT
. | TRBJ1-2 | TRBV5-6 | many | CASSSAAGHGYTF | TGTGCCAGCAGCTCCGCCGCAGGCCATGGCTACACCTTC
. | TRBJ2-3 | TRBV2 | many | CASSEEGVSTDTQYF | TGTGCCAGCAGTGAGGAGGGGGTAAGCACAGATACGCAGTATTTT
. | TRBJ1-2 | TRBV19 | many | CASQGGYGYTF | TGTGCCAGCCAGGGTGGCTATGGCTACACCTTC
. | TRBJ1-4 | TRBV6-5 | . | CASRDTTNEKLFF | TGTGCCAGCAGGGACACAACTAATGAAAAACTGTTTTTT
. | TRBJ1-1 | TRBV6-5 | . | CASSYSRSLDTEAFF | TGTGCCAGCAGTTACTCTAGGAGCCTGGACACTGAAGCTTTCTTT
. | TRBJ2-7 | TRBV5-1 | few | CASSLGGLRDGAREQYF | TGCGCCAGCAGCTTGGGGGGCTTACGGGACGGGGCGCGCGAGCAGTACTTC
. | TRBJ1-6 | TRBV5-1 | . | CASRAWSGGDSPLHF | TGCGCCAGCAGGGCCTGGAGCGGGGGGGATTCACCCCTCCACTTT
TRBD1 | TRBJ1-2 | TRBV28 | . | CASSLWGQTNYGYTF | TGTGCCAGCAGTTTATGGGGACAGACTAACTATGGCTACACCTTC
. | TRBJ2-6 | TRBV27 | . | CATSTGANVLTF | TGTGCCACCTCGACTGGGGCCAACGTCCTGACTTTC
. | TRBJ2-1 | TRBV20-1 | . | CSAPAGDSDVGEQFF | TGCAGTGCTCCGGCGGGGGACAGTGACGTAGGTGAGCAGTTCTTC
. | TRBJ2-1 | TRBV7-2 | . | CASSLASGWLSYNEQFF | TGTGCCAGCAGCTTAGCGAGCGGGTGGCTCTCCTACAATGAGCAGTTCTTC
. | TRBJ2-7 | TRBV15 | . | CATSRRQRNGSYEQYF | TGTGCCACCAGCAGGCGACAGCGGAACGGGAGTTACGAGCAGTACTTC
. | TRBJ2-7 | TRBV15 | many | CATSRGGGPDEQYF | TGTGCCACCAGCAGAGGAGGGGGGCCCGACGAGCAGTACTTC
TRBD2 | TRBJ2-7 | TRBV20-1 | . | CSAMTSGSYEQYF | TGCAGTGCTATGACTAGCGGTTCCTACGAGCAGTACTTC
. | TRBJ2-1 | TRBV24-1 | many | CATSDSKRGHTYYNEQFF | TGTGCCACCAGTGATTCTAAGCGGGGACATACATACTACAATGAGCAGTTCTTC
TRBD1 | TRBJ2-2 | TRBV2 | few | CASSLQGGTGELFF | TGTGCCAGCAGTTTACAGGGGGGCACCGGGGAGCTGTTTTTT
TRBD1 | TRBJ1-3 | TRBV20-1 | . | CSARVVVGGGSGNTIYF | TGCAGTGCTAGAGTCGTCGTAGGGGGCGGCTCTGGAAACACCATATATTTT
. | TRBJ2-7 | TRBV7-6 | . | CASSFTRDEQYF | TGTGCCAGCAGCTTTACCAGGGACGAGCAGTACTTC
TRBD1 | TRBJ1-2 | TRBV2 | many | CASLQGPNYGYTF | TGTGCCAGCCTACAGGGGCCCAACTATGGCTACACCTTC
. | TRBJ2-2 | TRBV7-3 | many | CASSPTWGRSTGELFF | TGTGCCAGCAGCCCCACCTGGGGGAGGAGTACCGGGGAGCTGTTTTTT
. | TRBJ1-3 | TRBV29-1 | many | CSVAGGPGNTIYF | TGCAGCGTTGCCGGAGGTCCTGGAAACACCATATATTTT
TRBD1 | TRBJ1-4 | TRBV2 | many | CASSRQGSSNEKLFF | TGTGCCAGCAGTAGACAGGGATCGTCTAATGAAAAACTGTTTTTT
. | TRBJ2-7 | TRBV4-1 | many | CASRPGTAYDEQYF | TGCGCCAGCAGGCCCGGGACTGCATATGACGAGCAGTACTTC
. | TRBJ1-4 | TRBV2 | many | CASSVEGSNEKLFF | TGTGCCAGCAGTGTAGAGGGAAGTAATGAAAAACTGTTTTTT
TRBD1 | TRBJ2-7 | TRBV2 | many | CASSEAGQGKGEQYF | TGTGCCAGCAGTGAAGCCGGACAGGGTAAAGGGGAGCAGTACTTC
TRBD1 | TRBJ1-1 | TRBV27 | . | CASSLSHRGTEAFF | TGTGCCAGCAGTTTATCACACAGGGGAACTGAAGCTTTCTTT
TRBD2 | TRBJ2-1 | TRBV11-1 | . | CASSSGTSGSLGEQFF | TGTGCCAGCAGCTCCGGGACTAGCGGGAGTTTGGGTGAGCAGTTCTTC
. | TRBJ1-1 | TRBV28 | many | CASSSAGTYTEAFF | TGTGCCAGCAGTTCGGCGGGAACGTACACTGAAGCTTTCTTT
. | TRBJ2-7 | TRBV6-2/TRBV6-3 | few | CASSYSVGDGGYEQYF | TGTGCCAGCAGTTACTCCGTAGGGGATGGGGGTTACGAGCAGTACTTC
. | TRBJ2-3 | TRBV12-3/TRBV12-4 | many | CASSFPKLMDTQYF | TGTGCCAGCAGTTTCCCTAAATTAATGGATACGCAGTATTTT
. | TRBJ1-1 | TRBV19 | once | CASSMPGGRGAAMNTEAFF | TGTGCCAGTAGTATGCCCGGGGGCAGAGGAGCAGCGATGAACACTGAAGCTTTCTTT
. | TRBJ2-5 | TRBV7-9 | many | CASSFEQETQYF | TGTGCCAGCAGCTTCGAACAAGAGACCCAGTACTTC
. | TRBJ2-7 | TRBV11-2 | . | CASSLGGIAGSNHYEQYF | TGTGCCAGCAGCTTAGGTGGGATTGCAGGCTCAAACCACTACGAGCAGTACTTC
. | TRBJ2-3 | TRBV7-3 | . | CASSLFTDTQYF | TGTGCCAGCAGCTTATTCACAGATACGCAGTATTTT
TRBD2 | TRBJ2-6 | TRBV4-1 | few | CASSRGGLVSGANVLTF | TGCGCCAGCAGCCGCGGGGGATTGGTTTCTGGGGCCAACGTCCTGACTTTC
TRBD2 | TRBJ2-7 | TRBV7-4 | many | CASRPGRPRLAGGRESSYEQYF | TGTGCCAGCAGACCGGGACGGCCCCGACTAGCGGGAGGTCGGGAAAGCTCCTACGAGCAGTACTTC
. | TRBJ1-2 | TRBV2 | . | CASKPKGGWQNYGYTF | TGTGCCAGCAAGCCGAAGGGTGGGTGGCAGAACTATGGCTACACCTTC
. | TRBJ2-3 | TRBV9 | many | CASSDGGSTDTQYF | TGTGCCAGCAGCGACGGGGGTAGCACAGATACGCAGTATTTT
. | TRBJ1-4 | TRBV4-2 | many | CASSPARSSTNEKLFF | TGTGCCAGCAGCCCGGCCCGATCCTCAACTAATGAAAAACTGTTTTTT
TRBD2 | TRBJ2-1 | TRBV7-2 | many | CASSFVGGSSYNEQFF | TGTGCCAGCAGCTTCGTGGGGGGGAGCTCCTACAATGAGCAGTTCTTC
. | TRBJ1-4 | TRBV6-2/TRBV6-3 | many | CASSLTVEGEKLFF | TGTGCCAGCAGCCTGACTGTGGAAGGTGAAAAACTGTTTTTT
. | TRBJ2-7 | TRBV13 | . | CASSLGISYEQYF | TGTGCCAGCAGCTTAGGGATCTCCTACGAGCAGTACTTC